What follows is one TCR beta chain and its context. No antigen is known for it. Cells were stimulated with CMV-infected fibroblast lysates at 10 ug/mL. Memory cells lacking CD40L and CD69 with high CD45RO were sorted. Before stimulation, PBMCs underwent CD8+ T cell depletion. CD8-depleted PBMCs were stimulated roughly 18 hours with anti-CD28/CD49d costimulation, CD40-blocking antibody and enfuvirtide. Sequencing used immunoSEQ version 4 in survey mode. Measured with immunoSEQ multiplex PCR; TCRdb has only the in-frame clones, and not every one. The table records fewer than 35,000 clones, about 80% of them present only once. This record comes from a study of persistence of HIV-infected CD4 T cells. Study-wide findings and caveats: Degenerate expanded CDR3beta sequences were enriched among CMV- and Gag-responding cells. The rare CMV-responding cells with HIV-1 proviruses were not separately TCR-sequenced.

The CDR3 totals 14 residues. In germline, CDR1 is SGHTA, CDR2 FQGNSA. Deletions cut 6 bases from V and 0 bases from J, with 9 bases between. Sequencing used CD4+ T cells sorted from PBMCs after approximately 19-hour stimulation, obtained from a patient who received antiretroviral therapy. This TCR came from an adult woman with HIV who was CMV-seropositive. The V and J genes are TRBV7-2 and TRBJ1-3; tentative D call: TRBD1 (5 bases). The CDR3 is CASRRGNSGNTIYF. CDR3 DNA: TGTGCCAGCAGAAGGGGTAACTCTGGAAACACCATATATTTT.